The clone carrying this TCR beta chain has a handful of counts. The sample comes from a study of blood T cell repertoires in COVID-19. Study context: The samples span acute and convalescent COVID-19 from the United States, Italy and Spain. In each case, the material was cDNA or gDNA derived from T cells, B-cell-depleted T cells, or PBMCs.

In the original processing: Reference gene primers were amplified, and this amplification served to estimate nucleated cell counts. Data came from immunoSEQ multiplex PCR; TCRdb stores just in-frame clones and leaves some out. V and J calls and clone size are as listed in that table; D and trimming were resolved from the DNA. The table records 350,000 to 450,000 clones, 85% of them present only once. The CDR3 has 15 amino acids. Per germline, CDR1 WNHNN and CDR2 SYGVQD (reference sequence). Trimming shortened V by 4 bases and J by 4 bases, and 15 bases separated the two germline ends. The receptor was isolated from a young woman with acute or convalescent COVID-19. V gene TRBV10-1 combines with J gene TRBJ2-3, with no clear D. Sequenced input: peripheral blood. The CDR3 nucleotides read TGCGCCAGCAGTGTCTCCGAAGCGCGCCCAGATACGCAGTATTTT. It is translated as CASSVSEARPDTQYF.